The 7 T cell receptor beta chains below come from one sample, sequenced in a study of naive and memory T cell subsets. The beta constant-region primer was an equimolar mix of two oligonucleotides covering TRBC1 and TRBC2. Four rounds of PCR amplified the ligated cDNA using nested alpha and beta constant-region primers plus SP2. Via MiXCR, TCRdb re-called the UMI-ligation and nested PCR reads, giving one row per CDR3 protein. The sample consists of approximately 140,000 distinct CDR3 sequences, 15% to 25% of them appearing once. Which antigens these TCRs recognize remains unknown. Regarding the study as a whole: A few larger clonotypes appeared in naive repertoires, especially CD8, possibly memory cells re-expressing CD45RA.

Sequencing was performed on naive CD8+ T cells from blood. The source is a human donor in good health.

This clonotype came up a few times. The chain links TRBV13 to TRBJ2-7; D possibly corresponds to TRBD1 (5 bases). The CDR3 has 15 residues. The germline V and J ends were trimmed by 2 bases and 2 bases, with 13 bases remaining between them. Germline assignment: CDR1 PRHDT and CDR2 FYEKMQ (reference sequence). CDR3 protein: CASSLSTMGPYEQYF. CDR3 DNA: TGTGCCAGCAGCTTAAGTACTATGGGGCCCTACGAGCAGTACTTC.

This sequence joins TRBV12-3 or TRBV12-4 and TRBJ2-1; 8 bases map to TRBD2. Trimming took 2 bases from V and 6 from J; bases not matched to a gene: 3. CDR3 size: 14 residues. CDR3 bases: TGTGCCAGCAGTTTAAGCGGGAGTTCCAATGAGCAGTTCTTC. Translating gives CASSLSGSSNEQFF.

This clonotype was seen only a few times. The genes are TRBV3-1 and TRBJ2-2; tentative D call: TRBD2 (6 bases). Germline CDR1 is LGHDT and CDR2 is YNNKEL (reference sequence). V was trimmed by 0 bases and J by 0 bases, leaving 11 bases between them. The CDR3 is 17 amino acids. Written as DNA, the CDR3 is TGTGCCAGCAGCCAAGATTGGGGACTCACGAACACCGGGGAGCTGTTTTTT. It specifies CASSQDWGLTNTGELFF.

CDR3 nucleotide sequence: TGTGCCACCAGTGACTCAGGGGGCGAGCAGTACTTC. Protein: CATSDSGGEQYF. The chain links TRBV24-1 to TRBJ2-7, with 7 bases fitting TRBD1. The CDR3 sequence is 12 residues long. Germline V CDR1 and CDR2: KGHDR, SFDVKD. Trimming cost V 4 bases and J 6 bases; bases outside gene matches: 2.

This clonotype has more than one count but fewer than ten. This rearrangement joins TRBV29-1 to TRBJ2-7, with 7 positions matching TRBD2. Germline CDR1 SQVTM, CDR2 ANQGSEA. J gave up 2 bases and V 3 bases, and 4 bases lay outside the gene matches. The CDR3 length is 13 residues. In DNA, the CDR3 is TGCAGCGTTGAGGAGGGACTAACCTACGAGCAGTACTTC. Its protein product is CSVEEGLTYEQYF.

This clonotype was detected only a few times. The chain links TRBV28 to TRBJ2-5, with D unresolved. The CDR3 runs 13 residues. Germline-derived CDR1 and CDR2 are MDHEN and SYDVKM. V lost 6 bases and J 2 bases, leaving 10 bases between the germline ends. Here the CDR3 reads CASSSGLQETQYF. CDR3 nucleotide sequence: TGTGCCAGCAGCTCCGGGCTACAAGAGACCCAGTACTTC.

V is TRBV6-6 and J is TRBJ2-1, with D uncertain. The CDR3 length is 13 residues. V lost 0 bases, J lost 7 bases, and 7 bases lay in between. Germline V gene lookup returns CDR1 MNHNY and CDR2 SVGAGI (reference sequence). This CDR3 is CASSYSRQNEQFF. The CDR3 bases are TGTGCCAGCAGTTACTCGCGGCAGAATGAGCAGTTCTTC.